A single sample gave rise to the 7 T cell receptor beta chains below, sequenced in a study of control samples from healthy donors and cancer patients. The method was immunoSEQ multiplex PCR; TCRdb's version includes in-frame clones alone and lacks a portion of them. The sample contains some 140,000 clones, approximately 86% of which appear only once. Sequenced input: blood. Receptor source: a woman in her thirties in good health.

This chain joins TRBV14 and TRBJ1-1; weak D call: TRBD1 (6 bases). V lost 5 bases, J lost 0 bases, and 16 bases lay in between. CDR3 size: 16 residues. CDR1 and CDR2 from the germline V gene are SGHDN and FVKESK. The DNA for the CDR3 is TGTGCCAGCAGCGGCGAACCGGGACAATTGAACACTGAAGCTTTCTTT. This codes for CASSGEPGQLNTEAFF. Full variable domain (remainder filled in from reference TRBV14 and TRBJ1-1): EAGVTQFPSHSVIEKGQTVTLRCDPISGHDNLYWYRRVMGKEIKFLLHFVKESKQDESGMPNNRFLAERTGGTYSTLKVQPAELEDSGVYFCASSGEPGQLNTEAFFGQGTRLTVV.

This chain links TRBV7-6 with TRBJ1-5, with 9 positions matching TRBD1. V lost 0 bases and J lost 7; bases outside the gene matches: 4. The CDR3 runs 15 residues. Germline V gives CDR1 SGHVS, CDR2 FNYEAQ. CDR3 sequence (DNA): TGTGCCAGCAGCTTAGCGGGACAGGGATCCCAGCCCCAGCATTTT. Translating gives CASSLAGQGSQPQHF.

This clone was seen once. The chain carries TRBV4-1 and TRBJ2-3; D is perhaps TRBD1 or TRBD2 (5 bases each). The germline V gene encodes CDR1 MGHRA and CDR2 YSYEKL. The V and J ends lost 0 bases and 0 bases respectively, with 19 bases between them. CDR3 size: 19 residues. The CDR3 region has the DNA TGCGCCAGCAGCCAAGATCGTGGGGGTGATTTCCAAAGCACAGATACGCAGTATTTT. Protein sequence: CASSQDRGGDFQSTDTQYF.

J is TRBJ2-7 and V is TRBV6-2 or TRBV6-3; no reliable D call. V was clipped by 6 bases and J by 5 bases, with 11 bases between them. This CDR3 is 12 amino acids long. Germline CDR1 and CDR2: MNHEY and SVGEGT. The CDR3 DNA is TGTGCCAGCAGCCCCATTCCCGACGAGCAGTACTTC. Translated, it gives CASSPIPDEQYF.

V gene TRBV5-6 combines with J gene TRBJ2-1; D tentatively reads TRBD1 or TRBD2 (6 bases each). Germline assignment: CDR1 SGHDT and CDR2 YYEEEE. The V end lost 4 bases, the J end lost 10 bases, and 15 bases lay between the germline ends. The CDR3 sequence is 13 residues long. The CDR3 protein is CASSPGASPEQFF. As DNA, the CDR3 is TGTGCCAGCAGCCCGGGGGCTAGCCCAGAGCAGTTCTTC.

The V and J genes are TRBV12-3 or TRBV12-4 and TRBJ1-2; D ambiguous. The length of the CDR3 is 12 residues. The V end was cut by 5 bases, the J end by 2 bases, with 6 bases between. The CDR3 DNA sequence: TGTGCCAGCAGTGCTTCAAACTATGGCTACACCTTC. It codes for CASSASNYGYTF.

The rearrangement uses TRBV30 and TRBJ1-6; TRBD1 agrees at 9 bases. Germline V CDR1 and CDR2: GTSNPN, SVGIG (reference sequence). CDR3 length equals 15 residues. After removal of 5 bases from V and 10 bases from J, the junction contained 12 bases not matched to a gene. The CDR3 loop is CAWETGTGRGSPLHF. The CDR3 bases are TGTGCCTGGGAAACCGGGACAGGGCGGGGATCACCCCTCCACTTT.